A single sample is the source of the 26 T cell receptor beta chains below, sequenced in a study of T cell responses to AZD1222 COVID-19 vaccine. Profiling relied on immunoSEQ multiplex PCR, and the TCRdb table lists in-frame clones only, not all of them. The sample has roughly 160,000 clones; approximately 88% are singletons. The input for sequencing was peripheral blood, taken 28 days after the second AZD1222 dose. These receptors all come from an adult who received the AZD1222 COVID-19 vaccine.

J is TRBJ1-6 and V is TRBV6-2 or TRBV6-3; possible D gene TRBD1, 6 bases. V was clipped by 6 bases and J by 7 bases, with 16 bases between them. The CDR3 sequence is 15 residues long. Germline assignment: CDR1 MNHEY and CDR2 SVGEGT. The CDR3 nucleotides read TGTGCCAGCAGCCAACCGGGACAAGTGAATTCACCCCTCCACTTT. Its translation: CASSQPGQVNSPLHF.

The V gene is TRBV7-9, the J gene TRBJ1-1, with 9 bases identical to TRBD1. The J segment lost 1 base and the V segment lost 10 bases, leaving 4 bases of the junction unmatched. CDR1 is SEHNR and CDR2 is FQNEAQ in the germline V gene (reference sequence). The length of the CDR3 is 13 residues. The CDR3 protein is CATGTGPNTEAFF. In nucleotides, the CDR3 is TGTGCCACGGGGACAGGGCCGAACACTGAAGCTTTCTTT. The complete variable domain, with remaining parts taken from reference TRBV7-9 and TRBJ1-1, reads DTGVSQNPRHKITKRGQNVTFRCDPISEHNRLYWYRQTLGQGPEFLTYFQNEAQLEKSRLLSDRFSAERPKGSFSTLEIQRTEQGDSAMYLCATGTGPNTEAFFGQGTRLTVV.

The CDR3, as DNA: TGTGCCAGCAGTTCCCGGGACAGGGCAGGTTCACCCCTCCACTTT. Translated: CASSSRDRAGSPLHF. This chain links TRBV6-5 with TRBJ1-6, with 9 bases matching TRBD1. The CDR3 is 15 amino acids. Germline V gene lookup returns CDR1 MNHEY and CDR2 SVGAGI. Trimming took 4 bases from V and 9 from J; bases not matched to a gene: 7.

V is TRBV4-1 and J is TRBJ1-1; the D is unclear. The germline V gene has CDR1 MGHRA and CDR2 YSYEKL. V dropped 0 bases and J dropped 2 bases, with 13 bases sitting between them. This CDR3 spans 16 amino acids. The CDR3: CASSQDPSGSNTEAFF. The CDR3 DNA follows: TGCGCCAGCAGCCAAGATCCCTCTGGTAGTAACACTGAAGCTTTCTTT.

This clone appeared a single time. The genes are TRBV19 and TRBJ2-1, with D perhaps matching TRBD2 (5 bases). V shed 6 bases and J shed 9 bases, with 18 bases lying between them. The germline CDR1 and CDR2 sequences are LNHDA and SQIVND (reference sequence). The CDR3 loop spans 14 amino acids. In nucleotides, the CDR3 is TGTGCCAGTAGAAGGGCTAGCCGCGGAGCTGAGCAGTTCTTC. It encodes CASRRASRGAEQFF.

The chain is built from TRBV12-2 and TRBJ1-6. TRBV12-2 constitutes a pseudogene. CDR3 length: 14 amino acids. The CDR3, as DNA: TGTGCAAGTCGCTTACCAACCTCCCCTTCACCCCTCCACTTT. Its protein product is CASRLPTSPSPLHF.

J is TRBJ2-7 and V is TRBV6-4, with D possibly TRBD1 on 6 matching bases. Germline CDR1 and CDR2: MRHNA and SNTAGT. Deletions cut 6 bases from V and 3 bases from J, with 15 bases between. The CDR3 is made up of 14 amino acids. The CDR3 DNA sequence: TGTGCCAGCAGCCGAACAGGGAACGGCTACGAGCAGTACTTC. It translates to CASSRTGNGYEQYF.

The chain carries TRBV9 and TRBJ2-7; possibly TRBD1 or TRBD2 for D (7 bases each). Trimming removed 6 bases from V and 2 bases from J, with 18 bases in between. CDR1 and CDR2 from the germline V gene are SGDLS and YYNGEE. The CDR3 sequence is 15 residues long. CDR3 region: CASTLGGDSTYEQYF. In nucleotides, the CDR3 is TGTGCCAGCACCCTAGGGGGGGACAGCACCTACGAGCAGTACTTC.

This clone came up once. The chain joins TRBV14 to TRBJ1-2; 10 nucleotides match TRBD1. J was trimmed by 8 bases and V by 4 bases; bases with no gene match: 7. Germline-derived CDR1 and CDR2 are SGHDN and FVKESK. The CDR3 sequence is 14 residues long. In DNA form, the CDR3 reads TGTGCCAGCAGCCGGAGTGGGACAGGGGTCGGCTACACCTTC. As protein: CASSRSGTGVGYTF.

The CDR3 loop is CASSHLAETAVVGAFF. DNA of the CDR3: TGTGCCAGCAGCCATCTGGCCGAGACGGCTGTGGTGGGTGCTTTCTTT. The chain has TRBV4-2 and TRBJ1-1, with D uncertain. In germline, CDR1 is LGHNA, CDR2 YNFKEQ. The CDR3 sequence is 16 residues long. Trimming shortened V by 3 bases and J by 11 bases, and 25 bases separated the two germline ends.

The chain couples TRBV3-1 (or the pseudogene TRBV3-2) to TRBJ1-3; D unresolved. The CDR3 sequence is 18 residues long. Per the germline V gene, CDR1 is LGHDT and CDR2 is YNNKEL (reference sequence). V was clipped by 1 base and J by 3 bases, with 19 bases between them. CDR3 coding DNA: TGTGCCAGCAGCCAAGTACGTCAAAGTGGAATAAGTGGAAACACCATATATTTT. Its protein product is CASSQVRQSGISGNTIYF.

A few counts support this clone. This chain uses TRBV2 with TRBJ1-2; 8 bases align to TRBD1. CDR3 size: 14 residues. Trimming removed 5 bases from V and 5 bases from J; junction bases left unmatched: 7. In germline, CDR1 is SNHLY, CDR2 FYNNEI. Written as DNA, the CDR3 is TGTGCCAGCAGTCTTCAGGGGGCTTGGTATGGCTACACCTTC. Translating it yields CASSLQGAWYGYTF.

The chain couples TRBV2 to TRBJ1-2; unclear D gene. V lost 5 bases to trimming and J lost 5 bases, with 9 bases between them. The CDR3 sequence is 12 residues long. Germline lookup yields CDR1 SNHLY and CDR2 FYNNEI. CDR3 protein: CASSPQVYGYTF. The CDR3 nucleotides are TGTGCCAGCAGTCCCCAGGTTTATGGCTACACCTTC.

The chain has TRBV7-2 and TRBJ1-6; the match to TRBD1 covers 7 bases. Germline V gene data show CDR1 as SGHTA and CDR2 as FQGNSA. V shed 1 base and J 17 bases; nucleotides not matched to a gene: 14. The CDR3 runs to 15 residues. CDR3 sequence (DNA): TGTGCCAGCAGCTTAGTCCCGGGACAGCCCACCCTTGTCCACTTT. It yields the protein CASSLVPGQPTLVHF.

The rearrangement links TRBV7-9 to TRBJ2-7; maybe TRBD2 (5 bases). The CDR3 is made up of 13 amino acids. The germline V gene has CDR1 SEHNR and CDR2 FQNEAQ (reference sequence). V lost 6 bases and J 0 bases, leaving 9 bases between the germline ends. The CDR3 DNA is TGTGCCAGCAGGGACTTACACTCCTACGAGCAGTACTTC. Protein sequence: CASRDLHSYEQYF. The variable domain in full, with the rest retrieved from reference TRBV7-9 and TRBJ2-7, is DTGVSQNPRHKITKRGQNVTFRCDPISEHNRLYWYRQTLGQGPEFLTYFQNEAQLEKSRLLSDRFSAERPKGSFSTLEIQRTEQGDSAMYLCASRDLHSYEQYFGPGTRLTVT.

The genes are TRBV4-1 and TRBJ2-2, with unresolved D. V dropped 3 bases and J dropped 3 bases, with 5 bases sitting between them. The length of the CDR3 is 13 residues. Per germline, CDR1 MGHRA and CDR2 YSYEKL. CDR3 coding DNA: TGCGCCAGCAGCCATCCCTACACCGGGGAGCTGTTTTTT. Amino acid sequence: CASSHPYTGELFF.

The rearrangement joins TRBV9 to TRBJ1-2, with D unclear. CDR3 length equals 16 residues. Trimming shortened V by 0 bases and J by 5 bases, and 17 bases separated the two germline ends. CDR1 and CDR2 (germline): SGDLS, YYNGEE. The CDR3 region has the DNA TGTGCCAGCAGCGTAGAACCCGCGGACCTTTTTTATGGCTACACCTTC. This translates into CASSVEPADLFYGYTF.

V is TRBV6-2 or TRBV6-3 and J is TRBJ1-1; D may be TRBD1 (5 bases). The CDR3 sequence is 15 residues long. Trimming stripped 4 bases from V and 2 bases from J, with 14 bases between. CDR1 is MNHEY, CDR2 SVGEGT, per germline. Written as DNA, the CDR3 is TGTGCCAGCAGTTCCCCCTACGACAGCAACACTGAAGCTTTCTTT. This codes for CASSSPYDSNTEAFF.

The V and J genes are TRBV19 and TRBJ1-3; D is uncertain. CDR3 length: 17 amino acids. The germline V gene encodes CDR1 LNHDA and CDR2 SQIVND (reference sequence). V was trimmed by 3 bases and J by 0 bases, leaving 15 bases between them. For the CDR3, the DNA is TGTGCCAGTAGTATGGTGGGGTTAAGAAGCTCTGGAAACACCATATATTTT. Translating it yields CASSMVGLRSSGNTIYF.

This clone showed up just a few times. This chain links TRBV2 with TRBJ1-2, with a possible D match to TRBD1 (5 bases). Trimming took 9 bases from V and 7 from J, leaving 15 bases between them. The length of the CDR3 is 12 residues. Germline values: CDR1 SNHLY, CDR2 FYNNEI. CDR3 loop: CARAVGVGGYTF. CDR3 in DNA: TGTGCCAGAGCGGTAGGGGTCGGTGGCTACACCTTC.

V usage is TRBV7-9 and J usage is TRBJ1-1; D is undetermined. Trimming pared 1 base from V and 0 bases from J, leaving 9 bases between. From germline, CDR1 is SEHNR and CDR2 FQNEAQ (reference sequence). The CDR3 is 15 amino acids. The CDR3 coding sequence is TGTGCCAGCAGCTTAGATCTGGGGATGAACACTGAAGCTTTCTTT. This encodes CASSLDLGMNTEAFF.

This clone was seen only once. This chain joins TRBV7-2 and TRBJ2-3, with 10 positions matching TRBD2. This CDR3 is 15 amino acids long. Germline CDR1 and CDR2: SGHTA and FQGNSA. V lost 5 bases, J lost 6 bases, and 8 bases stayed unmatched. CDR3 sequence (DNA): TGTGCCAGCAGCCCCGGAGCACTAGCGGGGGATACGCAGTATTTT. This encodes CASSPGALAGDTQYF.

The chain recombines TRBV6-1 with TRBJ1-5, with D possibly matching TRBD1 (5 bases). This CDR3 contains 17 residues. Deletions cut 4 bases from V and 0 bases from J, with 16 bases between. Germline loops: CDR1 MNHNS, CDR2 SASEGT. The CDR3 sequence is CASSGAPGDYSNQPQHF. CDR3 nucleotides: TGTGCCAGCAGTGGGGCCCCGGGGGATTATAGCAATCAGCCCCAGCATTTT.

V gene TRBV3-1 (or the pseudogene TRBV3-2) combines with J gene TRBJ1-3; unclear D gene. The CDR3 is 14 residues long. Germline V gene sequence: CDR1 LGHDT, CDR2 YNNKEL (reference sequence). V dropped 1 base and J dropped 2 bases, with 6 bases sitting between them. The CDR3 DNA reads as TGTGCCAGCAGCCAAGCTTGGGCTGGAAACACCATATATTTT. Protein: CASSQAWAGNTIYF.

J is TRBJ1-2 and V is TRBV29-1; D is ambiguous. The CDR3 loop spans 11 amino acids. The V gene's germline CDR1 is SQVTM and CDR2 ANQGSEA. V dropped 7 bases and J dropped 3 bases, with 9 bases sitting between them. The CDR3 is CSGVTDYGYTF. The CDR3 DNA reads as TGCAGCGGTGTGACGGACTATGGCTACACCTTC.

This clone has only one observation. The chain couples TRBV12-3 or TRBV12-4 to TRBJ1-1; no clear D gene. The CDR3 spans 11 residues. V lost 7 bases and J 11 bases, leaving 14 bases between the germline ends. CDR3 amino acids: CASTLWNQAFF. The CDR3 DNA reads TGTGCCAGCACCTTATGGAATCAGGCTTTCTTT.